These 10 T cell receptor beta chains came from one sample sequenced in a study of OX40 agonist ivuxolimab in advanced cancers. The protocol was immunoSEQ multiplex PCR, while the TCRdb copy is restricted to in-frame clones and leaves out a portion. The sample includes approximately 22,000 clones, approximately 81% seen only once; the top ten take approximately 40%. The sequences come from CD4+ or CD8+ T cells sorted from blood, collected in a trial of the OX40 agonist ivuxolimab. These receptors were obtained from an adult with an advanced solid tumor such as melanoma, head and neck, liver or kidney cancer.

This sequence joins TRBV6-5 and TRBJ2-1; TRBD1 or TRBD2 may be the D gene (5 bases each). The germline gives CDR1 MNHEY, CDR2 SVGAGI. Trimming left V 8 bases short and J 0 bases short, with 8 bases between. This CDR3 has 13 residues. The CDR3 here is CASGGASYNEQFF. CDR3 DNA: TGTGCCAGCGGGGGAGCCTCCTACAATGAGCAGTTCTTC.

The V and J genes are TRBV5-5 and TRBJ2-2; tentative D call: TRBD1 (6 bases). The CDR3 extends over 15 amino acids. V was shortened by 3 bases and J by 0 bases, with 9 bases between the two germline ends. CDR1 and CDR2 from the germline V gene are SGHKS and YYEKEE (reference sequence). CDR3 coding DNA: TGTGCCAGCAGCTACAGGGCGACGAACACCGGGGAGCTGTTTTTT. Amino acid sequence: CASSYRATNTGELFF.

This clone came up a few times. The V call is TRBV25-1, the J call TRBJ1-4; D ambiguous. CDR1 is MGHDK, CDR2 SYGVNS, per germline. The CDR3 has 11 amino acids. Trimming removed 4 bases at V and 8 bases at J, with 5 bases between. The CDR3 spells CASSVWEKLFF. CDR3 bases: TGTGCCAGCAGTGTATGGGAAAAACTGTTTTTT.

The chain has TRBV28 and TRBJ1-6; D gene ambiguous. Germline V gene sequence: CDR1 MDHEN, CDR2 SYDVKM. This CDR3 is 14 amino acids long. V was trimmed by 1 base and J by 7 bases, leaving 8 bases between them. The CDR3 reads CASSLSGSNSPLHF. The CDR3 DNA follows: TGTGCCAGCAGTTTATCAGGCAGCAATTCACCCCTCCACTTT.

The V and J genes are TRBV4-1 and TRBJ2-3; D is tentatively TRBD1 or TRBD2 (5 bases each). Looked up from germline, CDR1 is MGHRA and CDR2 is YSYEKL. The CDR3 has 16 amino acids. The V end was cut by 0 bases, the J end by 2 bases, with 12 bases between. CDR3 amino acids: CASSQEWVGATDTQYF. The CDR3 region has the DNA TGCGCCAGCAGCCAAGAATGGGTCGGGGCCACAGATACGCAGTATTTT.

The chain employs TRBV7-9 and TRBJ2-5; a weak D match, TRBD1 (6 bases). The DNA end is a closer match to TRBJ2-7, so the J assignment may be wrong. Per germline, CDR1 SEHNR and CDR2 FQNEAQ (reference sequence). There are 13 residues in the CDR3. The CDR3 nucleotides read TGTGCCAGCAGCCACAGGGCGTTGCACGAGCAGTACTTC. Its translation is CASSHRALHEQYF.

There are a few counts of this clone. The chain links TRBV11-2 to TRBJ2-7; D possibly corresponds to TRBD1 (5 bases). Germline V gives CDR1 SGHAT, CDR2 FQNNGV. The germline V and J ends were trimmed by 5 bases and 4 bases, with 9 bases remaining between them. CDR3 length: 12 amino acids. CDR3 loop: CASSKDTYEQYF. In DNA form, the CDR3 reads TGTGCCAGCAGCAAGGACACTTACGAGCAGTACTTC.

This sequence joins TRBV11-2 and TRBJ2-1; TRBD2 is a possible D gene (5 bases). Trimming stripped 1 base from V and 5 bases from J, with 6 bases between. Germline CDR1 SGHAT, CDR2 FQNNGV. This CDR3 region has 13 residues. The CDR3 bases are TGTGCCAGCAGCTTAGCGGGAAACAATGAGCAGTTCTTC. This translates into CASSLAGNNEQFF.

The rearrangement links TRBV27 to TRBJ2-1, with D tentatively TRBD1 (6 bases). Per the germline V gene, CDR1 is MNHEY and CDR2 is SMNVEV (reference sequence). The CDR3 length is 16 residues. Trimming removed 2 bases at V and 0 bases at J, with 11 bases between. CDR3 loop: CASSLEPGASYNEQFF. In nucleotides, the CDR3 is TGTGCCAGCAGTTTAGAACCAGGGGCCTCCTACAATGAGCAGTTCTTC.

CDR3 DNA sequence: TGTGCCAGCAGCTTAGGGGGTAGCGGGTCCTCCTACAATGAGCAGTTCTTC. Translating gives CASSLGGSGSSYNEQFF. The chain uses TRBV11-2 and TRBJ2-1; 7 positions agree with TRBD2. Germline V gives CDR1 SGHAT, CDR2 FQNNGV. The J segment lost 0 bases and the V segment lost 1 base, leaving 6 bases of the junction unmatched. The CDR3 covers 17 residues.